The 5 T cell receptor beta chains presented below share a single source sample, sequenced in a study of beta chain features in type 1 diabetes. All of the isolated RNA was reverse transcribed, so expressed TCRB transcripts were sequenced. Measured with immunoSEQ multiplex PCR; TCRdb has only the in-frame clones, and not every one. The repertoire includes about 150,000 clones, about 9.4% of them detected once, and around 0.5% sits in the top ten. The antigens these receptors bind are not known. Whole-study findings and limits: Moderately but significantly shorter TCRB CDR3s were found in Type 1 diabetes patients in all four CD4+ subsets.

Sequencing was carried out using central memory CD4+ T cells from blood. The source is a man aged 25 to 40 with type 1 diabetes.

The rearrangement uses TRBV2 and TRBJ1-5; 9 nucleotides align to TRBD1. CDR3 length: 13 amino acids. Germline values: CDR1 SNHLY, CDR2 FYNNEI. J gave up 4 bases and V 8 bases, and 3 bases lay outside the gene matches. Here the CDR3 DNA reads TGTGCCAGCTCGGGACAGGGAAATCAGCCCCAGCATTTT. Residues: CASSGQGNQPQHF.

This chain joins TRBV5-6 and TRBJ1-5; the D gene is possibly TRBD1 (5 bases). The V gene lost 0 bases and the J gene lost 6 bases, with 10 bases spanning the gap. The CDR3 is 14 residues long. Germline V lookup: CDR1 SGHDT, CDR2 YYEEEE. The CDR3 is CASSLGREVQPQHF. The CDR3 DNA follows: TGTGCCAGCAGCTTGGGCAGGGAAGTTCAGCCCCAGCATTTT.

V gene TRBV5-1 combines with J gene TRBJ2-3; 7 bases map to TRBD2. The CDR3 length is 15 residues. Trimming removed 7 bases from V and 5 bases from J; junction bases left unmatched: 13. The germline gives CDR1 SGHRS, CDR2 YFSETQ. This chain's CDR3 is CASLAAPQRGDTQYF. In DNA form, the CDR3 reads TGCGCCAGCCTTGCAGCGCCCCAGCGGGGAGATACGCAGTATTTT.

For this clone: The sample has other DNA sequences that encode this CDR3 too. The chain has TRBV28 and TRBJ2-5; no firm D call. This CDR3 comprises 11 residues. Germline V gene data show CDR1 as MDHEN and CDR2 as SYDVKM. The germline V and J ends were trimmed by 5 bases and 4 bases, with 5 bases remaining between them. The CDR3 region is CASSLRETQYF. The DNA of the CDR3 is TGTGCCAGCAGTCTTCGAGAGACCCAGTACTTC.

The V call is TRBV11-2, the J call TRBJ2-2, with 8 bases identical to TRBD2. Germline-derived CDR1 and CDR2 are SGHAT and FQNNGV. V was clipped by 5 bases and J by 2 bases; unmatched bases: 7. CDR3 size: 16 residues. The chain's CDR3 is CASSRLAGLNTGELFF. Here the CDR3 DNA reads TGTGCCAGCAGCCGTCTAGCGGGTTTAAACACCGGGGAGCTGTTTTTT.